This T cell receptor (beta chain) stems from a study of CD8 T cells in ankylosing spondylitis. Study-level results: A motif in TCR beta, a set of 8 or 9 highly homologous variants, appeared characteristic of ankylosing spondylitis blood. Existing reports had already noted some motif variants in reactive arthritis synovial fluid and blood.

As the method for making TCR beta libraries, quantitative 5'-RACE with molecular barcodes was used. One entry per CDR3 protein results from TCRdb running MiXCR on the 5' RACE reads. The data contain approximately 220,000 distinct CDR3 sequences, roughly 24% of them singletons. This clonotype was detected ten times or more. The antigen remains undetermined. The CDR3 has 17 residues. Germline V lookup: CDR1 MGHRA, CDR2 YSYEKL. The trim removed 0 bases at V and 7 bases at J, leaving 11 bases unmatched. Sequencing was done on a sample of blood, either unsorted or a sorted T cell fraction (not recorded which). This chain uses TRBV4-1 with TRBJ1-4; 7 bases line up with TRBD1. The TCR originated in a male donor with ankylosing spondylitis or in good health (not recorded which). Here the CDR3 DNA reads TGCGCCAGCAGCCAAGAGGCCAAGGGGGCGCTGAGTGAAAAACTGTTTTTT. Translated, it gives CASSQEAKGALSEKLFF.